Following are 16 T cell receptor beta chains from one sample sequenced in a study of T cells in Graves' hyperthyroidism and ophthalmopathy. The investigators amplified TCR beta CDR3 regions from RNA transcripts. Carried out on the TCR CDR3, a first-round RT-PCR used the HTBI primer set. TCRdb re-analysed the multiplex PCR reads in MiXCR, keeping a single row per CDR3 protein. The data hold about 52,000 distinct CDR3 sequences, with approximately 48% observed a single time. Sequenced sample: blood. These receptor sequences come from a woman aged 50 to 60 with Graves' ophthalmopathy.

The rearrangement joins TRBV7-6 to TRBJ2-2; 8 positions agree with TRBD1. The CDR3 length is 15 residues. The V segment lost 6 bases and the J segment 5 bases; nucleotides outside the gene matches: 8. Germline V gene lookup returns CDR1 SGHVS and CDR2 FNYEAQ. CDR3 protein: CASSPRQGLTGELFF. As DNA, the CDR3 is TGTGCCAGCAGTCCGAGACAGGGGCTAACCGGGGAGCTGTTTTTT.

The sample holds a few counts of this clonotype. The chain couples TRBV20-1 to TRBJ2-5; 9 bases match TRBD1. The trim removed 6 bases at V and 5 bases at J, leaving 10 bases unmatched. Per the germline V gene, CDR1 is DFQATT and CDR2 is SNEGSKA (reference sequence). This CDR3 is 14 amino acids long. In nucleotides, the CDR3 is TGCAGTGCCTTTCCCGGACAGGGGCAGGAGACCCAGTACTTC. It encodes CSAFPGQGQETQYF.

The chain employs TRBV18 and TRBJ1-4; D is possibly TRBD1 (6 bases). V gave up 3 bases and J gave up 5 bases, with 10 bases separating them. CDR3 size: 14 residues. Germline V CDR1 and CDR2: KGHSH, LQKENI. CDR3 sequence (DNA): TGTGCCAGCTCACCGGACAGACGAAATGAAAAACTGTTTTTT. It specifies CASSPDRRNEKLFF.

This clonotype has a count of ten or more. In DNA form, the CDR3 reads TGTGCCAGCAGCTTGTTTCATCCGGGTTACACCGGGGAGCTGTTTTTT. Its protein is CASSLFHPGYTGELFF. The chain uses TRBV5-5 and TRBJ2-2, with D uncertain. The ends were cut back, 1 base at V and 3 bases at J, with 13 bases in the middle. The CDR3 consists of 16 residues. Germline loops: CDR1 SGHKS, CDR2 YYEKEE (reference sequence).

This clonotype was counted ten times or more. V and J are TRBV6-5 and TRBJ2-7; 8 bases line up with TRBD1. V lost 5 bases to trimming and J lost 4 bases; unmatched junction nucleotides: 7. This CDR3 has 14 residues. The germline V gene encodes CDR1 MNHEY and CDR2 SVGAGI. The CDR3 region is CASSAGQGKYEQYF. The CDR3 DNA reads TGTGCCAGCAGTGCCGGACAGGGAAAATACGAGCAGTACTTC.

The CDR3 protein is CASSPQTGYNEKLFF. The CDR3 DNA sequence: TGTGCCAGCAGCCCACAGACAGGCTATAATGAAAAACTGTTTTTT. This chain connects TRBV7-3 to TRBJ1-4; tentatively, D is TRBD1 (6 bases). Trimming shortened V by 5 bases and J by 4 bases, and 14 bases separated the two germline ends. This CDR3 region has 15 residues. The V gene's germline CDR1 is SGHTA and CDR2 FQGTGA. Full variable domain (remainder filled in from reference TRBV7-3 and TRBJ1-4): GAGVSQTPSNKVTEKGKYVELRCDPISGHTALYWYRQSLGQGPEFLIYFQGTGAADDSGLPNDRFFAVRPEGSVSTLKIQRTERGDSAVYLCASSPQTGYNEKLFFGSGTQLSVL.

This clonotype was seen more than once but under ten times. This chain links TRBV27 with TRBJ1-1, with TRBD1 as a possible D gene (5 bases). Germline-derived CDR1 and CDR2 are MNHEY and SMNVEV (reference sequence). V gave up 7 bases and J gave up 4 bases, with 13 bases separating them. The CDR3 spans 13 residues. For the CDR3, the DNA is TGTGCCAGCATGCCGCGAAGGGGCACTGAAGCTTTCTTT. Residues: CASMPRRGTEAFF.

The chain employs TRBV28 and TRBJ2-1, with TRBD2 identical over 7 bases. This CDR3 region has 15 residues. The V segment lost 2 bases and the J segment 1 base; nucleotides outside the gene matches: 2. The V gene's germline CDR1 is MDHEN and CDR2 SYDVKM. The CDR3 DNA reads as TGTGCCAGCAGTTTAGGGGGGGAGTCCTACAATGAGCAGTTCTTC. Protein product: CASSLGGESYNEQFF.

The chain employs TRBV7-9 and TRBJ1-5; no clear D gene. Germline V gene lookup returns CDR1 SEHNR and CDR2 FQNEAQ (reference sequence). The CDR3 totals 13 residues. The V end lost 4 bases, the J end lost 7 bases, and 11 bases lay between the germline ends. CDR3 loop: CASSWSGEQPQHF. The CDR3 nucleotides read TGTGCCAGCAGCTGGAGTGGCGAGCAGCCCCAGCATTTT.

This clonotype was counted many times. V is TRBV9 and J is TRBJ2-5, with TRBD2 matching over 9 bases. Germline V gene lookup returns CDR1 SGDLS and CDR2 YYNGEE. This CDR3 has 15 amino acids. V shed 2 bases and J 4 bases; nucleotides not matched to a gene: 6. CDR3 nucleotide sequence: TGTGCCAGCAGCGTGGGACTAGCCGCTGCAGAGACCCAGTACTTC. As protein: CASSVGLAAAETQYF.

In its sample, this clonotype was seen many times. V and J are TRBV9 and TRBJ2-7; no firm D call. This CDR3 has 15 residues. V lost 0 bases and J 2 bases, leaving 12 bases between the germline ends. Germline CDR1 SGDLS, CDR2 YYNGEE. This CDR3 is CASSVGNSPTYEQYF. For the CDR3, the DNA is TGTGCCAGCAGCGTAGGGAACAGCCCCACCTACGAGCAGTACTTC.

This clonotype came up once. The CDR3 sequence is CASTSSSTDTQYF. CDR3 DNA: TGTGCCAGCACCAGCAGTAGCACAGATACGCAGTATTTT. This rearrangement joins TRBV12-3 or TRBV12-4 to TRBJ2-3; D uncertain. The CDR3 loop spans 13 amino acids. V was pared by 7 bases and J by 0 bases, with 8 bases between.

This clonotype occurred many times. The chain couples TRBV6-1 to TRBJ2-2; D is unresolved. The CDR3 is 17 residues long. Germline CDR1 is MNHNS and CDR2 is SASEGT. Trimming shortened V by 5 bases and J by 1 base, and 17 bases separated the two germline ends. CDR3 sequence: CASSPSGLSVNTGELFF. CDR3 sequence (DNA): TGTGCCAGCAGTCCATCTGGTCTTAGTGTGAACACCGGGGAGCTGTTTTTT.

The chain combines TRBV5-4 with TRBJ2-2; TRBD2 is a possible D gene (5 bases). Trimming left V 4 bases short and J 7 bases short, with 14 bases between. This CDR3 comprises 14 residues. Germline V gives CDR1 SGHNT, CDR2 YYREEE (reference sequence). In DNA, the CDR3 is TGTGCCAGCAGCGAACTACGGGGAGACGGGGAGCTGTTTTTT. Amino acids: CASSELRGDGELFF. The variable domain in full, with the rest retrieved from reference TRBV5-4 and TRBJ2-2, is ETGVTQSPTHLIKTRGQQVTLRCSSQSGHNTVSWYQQALGQGPQFIFQYYREEENGRGNFPPRFSGLQFPNYSSELNVNALELDDSALYLCASSELRGDGELFFGEGSRLTVL.

For this clonotype: Relative to the germline gene, one junction end is altered; a read error may explain this. This sequence joins TRBV20-1 and TRBJ2-1, with TRBD1 as a possible D gene (6 bases). The CDR3 covers 14 residues. Germline V gene lookup returns CDR1 DFQATT and CDR2 SNEGSKA (reference sequence). The CDR3 DNA reads as TGCAGTGCTGGTAGACCAAATGGGGACAATGAGCAGCTCTTC. It codes for CSAGRPNGDNEQLF.

The J gene is TRBJ2-3, the V gene TRBV20-1, with 7 bases matching TRBD2. Germline V lookup: CDR1 DFQATT, CDR2 SNEGSKA (reference sequence). This CDR3 spans 14 amino acids. Trimming cost V 6 bases and J 1 base; bases outside gene matches: 7. The CDR3 region is CSAQLGRRTDTQYF. The CDR3, as DNA: TGCAGTGCCCAGCTCGGGAGGCGCACAGATACGCAGTATTTT.